This TCR beta chain was found in a study of identical twins. General study findings and limits: Some out-of-frame alpha sequences were shared by twins, and these showed excess low generation probability.

CDR1 and CDR2 from the germline V gene are MNHEY and SMNVEV (reference sequence). The J segment lost 5 bases and the V segment lost 4 bases, leaving 3 bases of the junction unmatched. The CDR3 is 14 residues long. TCRdb reanalysed the 5' RACE reads using MiXCR and keeps one entry per CDR3 protein. The table lists some 1,700,000 distinct CDR3 sequences, about 32% of them singletons. This clonotype was detected a few times. Its antigen is unknown. The receptor comes from a newborn girl in good health. This sequence joins TRBV27 and TRBJ2-2; 8 nucleotides line up with TRBD2. The specimen was cord blood. The CDR3 loop is CASSYGTSTGELFF. CDR3 nucleotides: TGTGCCAGCAGTTACGGGACTAGTACCGGGGAGCTGTTTTTT.